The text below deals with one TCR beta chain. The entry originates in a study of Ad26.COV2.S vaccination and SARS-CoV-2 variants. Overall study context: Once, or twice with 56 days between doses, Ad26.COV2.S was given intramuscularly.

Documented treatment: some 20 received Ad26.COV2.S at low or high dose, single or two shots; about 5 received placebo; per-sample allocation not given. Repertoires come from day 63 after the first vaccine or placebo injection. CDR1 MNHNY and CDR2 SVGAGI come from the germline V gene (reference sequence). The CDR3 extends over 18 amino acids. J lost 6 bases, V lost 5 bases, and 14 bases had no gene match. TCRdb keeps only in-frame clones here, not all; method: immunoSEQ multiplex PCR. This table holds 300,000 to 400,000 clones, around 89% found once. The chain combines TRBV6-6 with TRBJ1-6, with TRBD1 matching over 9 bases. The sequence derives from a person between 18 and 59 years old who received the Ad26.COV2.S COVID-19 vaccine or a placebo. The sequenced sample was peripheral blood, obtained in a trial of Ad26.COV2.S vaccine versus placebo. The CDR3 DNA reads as TGTGCCAGCAGTCACAGCGGAACGCGGACAGGGGCTAATTCACCCCTCCACTTT. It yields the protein CASSHSGTRTGANSPLHF.